The following is a T cell receptor beta chain sequence with its context. The data originate from a study of blood T cell repertoires in COVID-19. Study-wide background: Acute and convalescent COVID-19 samples came from the United States, Italy and Spain.

With 0 bases removed from V and 2 bases from J, the gap between germline ends came to 13 bases. Germline-derived CDR1 and CDR2 are SGDLS and YYNGEE. The CDR3 has 16 amino acids. Authors' methods: Nucleated cell number was recorded as an estimate derived from reference gene primer amplification. Sequenced by immunoSEQ multiplex PCR; TCRdb stores in-frame clones only, minus some. D and trimming were read from the DNA, whereas the V and J calls and clone size are those reported in that table. This sample carries around 140,000 clones, 65% to 85% of them seen once, and the ten largest clones take about 17%.

This TCR came from a woman of 80 years or more with acute or convalescent COVID-19. The rearrangement uses TRBV9 and TRBJ2-3; D possibly corresponds to TRBD1 (5 bases). The sequenced material came from peripheral blood. The DNA of the CDR3 is TGTGCCAGCAGCGTAGATTACGGCGGACACACAGATACGCAGTATTTT. Its protein product is CASSVDYGGHTDTQYF.